This paragraph covers one TCR beta chain sequence. Its antigen is unknown. Authors of the study amplified TCR beta CDR3 regions from RNA transcripts. In the first-round RT-PCR of the TCR CDR3, the HTBI primer set was used. TCRdb re-called the multiplex PCR reads with MiXCR, one entry per CDR3 protein. The sample includes roughly 630,000 distinct CDR3 sequences, more than 15% of them seen just once. The sample is drawn from a study of T cells in Graves' hyperthyroidism and ophthalmopathy. Overall study results and limits: Separation of ophthalmopathy from stable hyperthyroidism was achieved by a 13 V-J model. Peripheral blood also featured most of the thyroid clonotypes expanded above 0.001.

The study defined stable Graves' hyperthyroidism as no ophthalmopathy progression within 18 months. Diagnoses were established using clinical symptoms, serum thyroxine and TRAb, thyroid ultrasound and orbital computed tomography. This CDR3 is built from 14 residues. The germline V gene encodes CDR1 SGHNT and CDR2 YYREEE (reference sequence). V was trimmed by 4 bases and J by 2 bases, leaving 11 bases between them. The chain carries TRBV5-4 and TRBJ2-3; D assignment may be TRBD1 or TRBD2 (6 bases each). The sequencing sample was made of blood. The sequence derives from a young woman with Graves' hyperthyroidism. DNA for the CDR3: TGTGCCAGCAGCGGCACGGGGGCCACAGATACGCAGTATTTT. Translated: CASSGTGATDTQYF. The variable domain in full, with the rest retrieved from reference TRBV5-4 and TRBJ2-3, is ETGVTQSPTHLIKTRGQQVTLRCSSQSGHNTVSWYQQALGQGPQFIFQYYREEENGRGNFPPRFSGLQFPNYSSELNVNALELDDSALYLCASSGTGATDTQYFGPGTRLTVL.